This TCR beta chain originates from a study of cytomegalovirus exposure and HLA in healthy donors. Study-level information: Falling in the Caucasian-associated ancestry cluster were roughly 80% of around 370 genotyped donors.

This CDR3 contains 16 residues. Trimming shortened V by 0 bases and J by 1 base, and 11 bases separated the two germline ends. CDR1 is SGHNT, CDR2 YYREEE, per germline (reference sequence). It was with 60 Vbeta and 13 Jbeta primers that the PCR ran. Using immunoSEQ multiplex PCR, the repertoire was profiled, and TCRdb retains in-frame clones only, with some absent. The sample lists about 180,000 clones; around 77% were seen once. Donors in the study were healthy people who gave bone marrow. Sequenced sample: PBMCs. The sequence derives from a man between 60 and 75 years old in good health and CMV-seronegative. The chain combines TRBV5-4 with TRBJ2-1; no reliable D call. This chain's CDR3 is CASSLDPPRSYNEQFF. The CDR3 DNA follows: TGTGCCAGCAGCTTGGATCCCCCCAGATCCTACAATGAGCAGTTCTTC.